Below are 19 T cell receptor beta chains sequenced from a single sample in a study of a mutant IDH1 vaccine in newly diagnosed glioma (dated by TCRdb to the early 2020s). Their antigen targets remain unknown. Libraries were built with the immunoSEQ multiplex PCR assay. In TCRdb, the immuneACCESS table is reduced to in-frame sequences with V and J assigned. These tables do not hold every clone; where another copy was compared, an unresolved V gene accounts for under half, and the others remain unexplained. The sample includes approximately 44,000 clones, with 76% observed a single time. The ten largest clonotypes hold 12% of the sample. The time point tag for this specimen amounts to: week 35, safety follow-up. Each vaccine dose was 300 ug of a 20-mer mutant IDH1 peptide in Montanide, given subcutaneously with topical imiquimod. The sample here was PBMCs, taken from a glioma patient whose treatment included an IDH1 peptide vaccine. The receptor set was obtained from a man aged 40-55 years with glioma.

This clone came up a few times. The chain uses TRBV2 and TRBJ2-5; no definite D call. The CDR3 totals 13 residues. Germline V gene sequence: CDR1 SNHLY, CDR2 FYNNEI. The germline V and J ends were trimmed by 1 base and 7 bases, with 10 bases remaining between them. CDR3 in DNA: TGTGCCAGCAGTGAAGGAGGACCGGGGACCCAGTACTTC. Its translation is CASSEGGPGTQYF.

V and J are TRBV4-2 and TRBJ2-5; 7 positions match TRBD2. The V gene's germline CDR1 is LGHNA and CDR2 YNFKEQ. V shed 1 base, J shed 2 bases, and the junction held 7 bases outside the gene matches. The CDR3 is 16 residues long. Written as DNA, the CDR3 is TGTGCCAGCAGCCAAGGGGGGTCAGCGGGGCAAGAGACCCAGTACTTC. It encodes CASSQGGSAGQETQYF.

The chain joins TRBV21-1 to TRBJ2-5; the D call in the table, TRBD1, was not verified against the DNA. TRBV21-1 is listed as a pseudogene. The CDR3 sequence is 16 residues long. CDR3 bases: TGTGCCAGCAGCAAAGAAAGGACAGGCGTTCAAGAGACCCAGTACTTC. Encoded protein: CASSKERTGVQETQYF.

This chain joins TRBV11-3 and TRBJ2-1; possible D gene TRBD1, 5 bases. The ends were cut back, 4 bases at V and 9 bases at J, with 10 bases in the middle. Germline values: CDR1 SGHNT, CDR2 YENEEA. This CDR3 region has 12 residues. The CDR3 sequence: CASSWGRSEQFF. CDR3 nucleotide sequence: TGTGCCAGCAGCTGGGGCCGCAGTGAGCAGTTCTTC. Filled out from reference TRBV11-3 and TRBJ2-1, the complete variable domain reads EAGVVQSPRYKIIEKKQPVAFWCNPISGHNTLYWYLQNLGQGPELLIRYENEEAVDDSQLPKDRFSAERLKGVDSTLKIQPAELGDSAVYLCASSWGRSEQFFGPGTRLTVL.

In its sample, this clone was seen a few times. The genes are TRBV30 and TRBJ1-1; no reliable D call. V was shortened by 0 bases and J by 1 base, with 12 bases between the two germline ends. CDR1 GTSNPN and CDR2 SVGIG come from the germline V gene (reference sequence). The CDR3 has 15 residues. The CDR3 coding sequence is TGTGCCTGGAGTGTCGGGAAAAATACGAACACTGAAGCTTTCTTT. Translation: CAWSVGKNTNTEAFF. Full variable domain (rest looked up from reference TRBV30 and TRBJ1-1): SQTIHQWPATLVQPVGSPLSLECTVEGTSNPNLYWYRQAAGRGLQLLFYSVGIGQISSEVPQNLSASRPQDRQFILSSKKLLLSDSGFYLCAWSVGKNTNTEAFFGQGTRLTVV.

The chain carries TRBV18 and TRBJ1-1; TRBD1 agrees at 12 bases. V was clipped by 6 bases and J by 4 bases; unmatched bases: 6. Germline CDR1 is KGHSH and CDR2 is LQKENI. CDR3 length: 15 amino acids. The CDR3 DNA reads TGTGCCAGCTCCGGGACAGGGGGCGAGCGCACTGAAGCTTTCTTT. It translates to CASSGTGGERTEAFF.

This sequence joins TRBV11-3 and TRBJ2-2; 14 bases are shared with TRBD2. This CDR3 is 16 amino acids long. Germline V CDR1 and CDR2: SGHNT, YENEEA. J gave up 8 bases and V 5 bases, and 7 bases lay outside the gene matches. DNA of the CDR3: TGTGCCAGCAGCGACGGACTAGCGGGAGGCGGGGGGGAGCTGTTTTTT. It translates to CASSDGLAGGGGELFF.

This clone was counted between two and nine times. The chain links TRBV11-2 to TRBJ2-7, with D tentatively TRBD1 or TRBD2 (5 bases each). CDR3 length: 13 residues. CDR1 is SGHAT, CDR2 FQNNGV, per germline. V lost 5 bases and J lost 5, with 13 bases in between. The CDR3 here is CASSRGPLDEQYF. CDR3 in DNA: TGTGCCAGCAGCAGGGGACCGTTAGACGAGCAGTACTTC.

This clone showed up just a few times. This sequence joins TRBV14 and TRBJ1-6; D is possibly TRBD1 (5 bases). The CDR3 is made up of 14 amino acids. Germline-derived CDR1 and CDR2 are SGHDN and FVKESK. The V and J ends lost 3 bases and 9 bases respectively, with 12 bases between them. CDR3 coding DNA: TGTGCCAGCAGCCACACGACAGAACGTTCACCCCTCCACTTT. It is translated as CASSHTTERSPLHF.

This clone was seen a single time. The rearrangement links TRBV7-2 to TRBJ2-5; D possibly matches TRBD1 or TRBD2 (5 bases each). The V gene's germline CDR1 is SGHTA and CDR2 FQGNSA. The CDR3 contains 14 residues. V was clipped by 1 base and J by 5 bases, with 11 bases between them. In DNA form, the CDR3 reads TGTGCCAGCAGCTTAGGGGGGAGACGTGAGACCCAGTACTTC. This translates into CASSLGGRRETQYF. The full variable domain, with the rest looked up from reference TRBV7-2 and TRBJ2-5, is GAGVSQSPSNKVTEKGKDVELRCDPISGHTALYWYRQSLGQGLEFLIYFQGNSAPDKSGLPSDRFSAERTGGSVSTLTIQRTQQEDSAVYLCASSLGGRRETQYFGPGTRLLVL.

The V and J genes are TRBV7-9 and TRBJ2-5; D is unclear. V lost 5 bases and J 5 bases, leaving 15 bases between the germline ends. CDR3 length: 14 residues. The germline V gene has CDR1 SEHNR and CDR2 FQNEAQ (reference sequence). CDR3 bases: TGTGCCAGCAGCCCCCGGGCTGGGCACGAGACCCAGTACTTC. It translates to CASSPRAGHETQYF.

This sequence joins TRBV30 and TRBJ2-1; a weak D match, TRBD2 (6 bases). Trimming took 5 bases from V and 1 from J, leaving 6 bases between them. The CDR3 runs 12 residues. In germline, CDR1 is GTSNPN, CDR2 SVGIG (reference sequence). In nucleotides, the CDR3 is TGTGCCTGGGGGGGGTCCTACAATGAGCAGTTCTTC. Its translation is CAWGGSYNEQFF.

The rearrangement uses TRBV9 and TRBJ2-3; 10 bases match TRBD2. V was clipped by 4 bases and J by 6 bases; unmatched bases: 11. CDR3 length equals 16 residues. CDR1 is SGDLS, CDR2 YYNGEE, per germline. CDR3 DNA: TGTGCCAGCAGCCTTGGGGCTAGCGGGAGTGGCGATACGCAGTATTTT. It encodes CASSLGASGSGDTQYF.

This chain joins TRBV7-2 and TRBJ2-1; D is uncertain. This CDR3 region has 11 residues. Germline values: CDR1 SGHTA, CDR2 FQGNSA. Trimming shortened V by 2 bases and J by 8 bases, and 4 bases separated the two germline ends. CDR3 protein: CASSLKYEQFF. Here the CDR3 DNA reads TGTGCCAGCAGCTTAAAATATGAGCAGTTCTTC.

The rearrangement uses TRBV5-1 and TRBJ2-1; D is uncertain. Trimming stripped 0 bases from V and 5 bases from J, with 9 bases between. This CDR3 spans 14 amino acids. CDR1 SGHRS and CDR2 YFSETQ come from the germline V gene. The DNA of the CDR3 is TGCGCCAGCAGCTTGGCCCCCCCGGACAATGAGCAGTTCTTC. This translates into CASSLAPPDNEQFF. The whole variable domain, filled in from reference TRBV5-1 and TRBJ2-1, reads KAGVTQTPRYLIKTRGQQVTLSCSPISGHRSVSWYQQTPGQGLQFLFEYFSETQRNKGNFPGRFSGRQFSNSRSEMNVSTLELGDSALYLCASSLAPPDNEQFFGPGTRLTVL.

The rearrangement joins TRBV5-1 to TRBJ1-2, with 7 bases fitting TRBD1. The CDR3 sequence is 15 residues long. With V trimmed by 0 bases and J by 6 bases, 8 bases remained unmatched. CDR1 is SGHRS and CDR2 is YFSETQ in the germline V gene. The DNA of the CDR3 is TGCGCCAGCAGCTTGGGGGGACAGAGAATGGATGGCTACACCTTC. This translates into CASSLGGQRMDGYTF.

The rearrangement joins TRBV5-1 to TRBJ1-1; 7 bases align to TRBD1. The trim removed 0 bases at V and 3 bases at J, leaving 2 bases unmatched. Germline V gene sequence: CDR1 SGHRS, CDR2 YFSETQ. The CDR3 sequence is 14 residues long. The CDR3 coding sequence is TGCGCCAGCAGCTTGGCGACAGGGTACACTGAAGCTTTCTTT. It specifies CASSLATGYTEAFF.

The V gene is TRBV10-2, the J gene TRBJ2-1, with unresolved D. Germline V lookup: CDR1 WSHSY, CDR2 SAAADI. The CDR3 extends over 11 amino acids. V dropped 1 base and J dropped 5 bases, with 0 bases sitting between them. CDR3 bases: TGCGCCAGCAGTGAGTACAATGAGCAGTTCTTC. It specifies CASSEYNEQFF.

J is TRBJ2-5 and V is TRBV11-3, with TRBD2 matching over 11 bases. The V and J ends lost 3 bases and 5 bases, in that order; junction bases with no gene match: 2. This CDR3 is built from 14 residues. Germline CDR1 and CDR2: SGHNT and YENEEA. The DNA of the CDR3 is TGTGCCAGCAGCTTTAGCGGGAGGGCGGAGACCCAGTACTTC. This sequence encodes CASSFSGRAETQYF.